This record concerns one T cell receptor beta chain sequence. The sample holds a few counts of this clonotype. It lacks a known antigen. Base qualities are missing; no much larger clone stands one base away. The sample originates from a study of identical twins (dated by TCRdb to 2016 to 2017). For the study in its entirety: To test whether fetal clonotypes persist, the study used deep sequencing on TCR alpha and beta repertoires from monozygotic twins, unrelated adults of various ages, and cord blood. To rule out contamination, replicate twin experiments were performed at different times with different library preparation protocols. Overall results and qualifications from the work: A weaker excess of twin sharing was found in beta out-of-frame sequences because the signal-to-noise ratio was lowered by fewer shared sequences. Abundant cord blood beta clonotypes had fewer insertions, young adult naive repertoires showed a similar but weaker trend, and memory repertoires showed no such trend. Because the same donors could not be followed over many years, the conclusions depended on cross-sectional statistical analysis. In monozygotic twins, out-of-frame TCR alpha sharing was systematically underestimated by recombination models, although the models agreed with sharing between unrelated individuals. Invariant T cells such as MAIT and iNKT could partly confound zero-insertion analyses, though diverse VJ usage argued against this for most clonotypes. Compared with coincidental sharing between unrelated individuals, out-of-frame TCR alpha sequences shared between twins had an excess of sequences with low generation probability.

Every donor in the study was a healthy Caucasian. The twin cohort comprised three pairs of female monozygotic twins, all aged about 18 to 30 years. CD4+ and CD8+ T cell populations were isolated with positive isolation kits from Invitrogen. CDR1 and CDR2 are drawn from the germline V gene: SQVTM, ANQGSEA. Compared with germline, V lacks 4 bases and J lacks 6 bases; bases without a gene match: 7. From cysteine to phenylalanine, the CDR3 is 13 amino acids long. The retained sequence is limited to the CDR3, 39 bases, with the frame set at the first base. The method behind the library was 5' RACE. The sequencer was an Illumina HiSeq 2000. Template switching introduced a universal primer binding site; the final cDNA contained a unique molecular identifier, enabling accurate counting of TCR cDNA molecules. Specific primers in the conserved constant-segment region were used to synthesize first-strand cDNA for the TCR alpha and beta chains. To control for contamination, every cDNA library was double barcoded, receiving both a SMART-Mk sample barcode and Illumina barcodes. TruSeq adapter sequences, together with Illumina sample barcodes, were added in two successive PCR steps. Sequencing of the TCR alpha and beta cDNA libraries was done on the Illumina HiSeq platform using custom primers. For the original study's pipeline: Raw reads were processed with MiGEC to extract unique molecular identifiers, and MiXCR was used to determine CDR3 positions. For each individual, recombination models were inferred using an EM algorithm with the repgenHMM and IGoR tools. Shared clonotype analysis was performed with the tcR package in R, normalizing sharing by the product of cloneset sizes. Out-of-frame nonproductive sequences were analyzed to study raw recombination free of thymic and clonal selection effects. In-frame beta chains were kept once TCRdb had trimmed the public reads at Q25 with fastp and called clones with MiXCR. Identical CDR3 protein sequences are pooled into one entry, listed with their most common genes and DNA. Here the V and J calls rest on TCRdb's processing, not on the authors' analysis. For this sample the table gives 350,000 to 600,000 distinct CDR3 sequences, of which 13% to 15% were detected only once. The biggest ten clones account for over 0.5% of the sample.

The same data also contributed to another study, on yellow fever vaccine responses in identical twins. From that second study: According to the authors, the vaccine-induced T cell response in identical twins seemed to be partly convergent and partly specific to each individual. In the study, vaccine-responding T cell clones were precisely tracked in identical twins.

The sequence came from a woman aged 18 to 35 in good health. The sequenced sample was CD4+ T cells sorted from blood. The chain joins TRBV29-1 to TRBJ2-7, with 9 bases aligning to TRBD2. The DNA sequence is given as TGCAGCGTTGGACAGGGACTAGCACGCGAGCAGTACTTC. It translates as CSVGQGLAREQYF.